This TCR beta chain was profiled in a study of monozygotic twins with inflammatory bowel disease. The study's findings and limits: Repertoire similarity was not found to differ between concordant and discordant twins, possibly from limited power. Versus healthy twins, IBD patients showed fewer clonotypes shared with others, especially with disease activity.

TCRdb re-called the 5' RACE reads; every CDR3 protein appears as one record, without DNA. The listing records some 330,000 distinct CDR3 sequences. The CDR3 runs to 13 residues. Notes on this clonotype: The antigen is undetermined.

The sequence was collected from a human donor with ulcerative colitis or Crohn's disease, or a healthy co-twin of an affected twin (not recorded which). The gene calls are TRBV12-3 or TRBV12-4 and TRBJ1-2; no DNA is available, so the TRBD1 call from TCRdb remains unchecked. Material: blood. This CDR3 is CASRPGTGKGYTF.